This T cell receptor beta chain was sequenced in a study of human T cells and chemical hapten exposure. Study details: The scalp of each patient received a weekly diphenylcyclopropenone dose for the full roughly 24-week study. Minor pooled library volume differences mainly drove per-sample TCR yield variation. Points from the study as a whole: Significantly more large CDR3 similarity clusters were formed by expanded TCRs than by controls.

This clonotype was seen at least ten times. Its antigen is not identified. The time point is: patch test 2, 6 weeks after DPC sensitization. Documented treatment: therapeutic diphenylcyclopropenone sensitization with weekly scalp DPC. Germline V gene lookup returns CDR1 SGHTA and CDR2 FQGNSA. V lost 5 bases and J 9 bases, leaving 17 bases between the germline ends. This CDR3 has 14 residues. Individual cDNA molecules had unique molecular identifiers attached to them by the library. TCRdb called the RACE reads again in MiXCR, with one record for every CDR3 protein. Among approximately 110,000 distinct CDR3 sequences listed, more than 7% were seen once.

The origin of this receptor is a woman in her 40s with alopecia areata. Some clones in this sample may be carry-over from other donors' samples. The chain carries TRBV7-2 and TRBJ1-5; perhaps TRBD1 as D (5 bases). The source was whole blood, collected in connection with sensitization to the hapten diphenylcyclopropenone (DPC). Here the CDR3 reads CASSREGLRVPQHF. In DNA form, the CDR3 reads TGTGCCAGCAGCCGAGAGGGGTTGAGGGTGCCCCAGCATTTT.